This is a list of T cell receptor beta chains from one sample in a study of early T cells in non-severe SARS-CoV-2 infection. TCRdb passed the 5' RACE reads through MiXCR, listing each CDR3 protein once. The sample records 45,000 to 65,000 distinct CDR3 sequences, approximately 12% being singletons. This material consisted of whole blood, taken at baseline. Receptors were obtained from an adult who was a healthcare worker with PCR-confirmed SARS-CoV-2 infection or an uninfected control (not recorded which). CDR3s include the opening cysteine and the closing phenylalanine or tryptophan. Each record gives: J gene, clone size, D gene, V gene, CDR3 DNA, CDR3 protein. D genes are given only for firm matches. Clone sizes are given selectively: once, few, many, or a class where the clone is expanded.

j_gene: TRBJ2-7; abundance: NA; d_gene: TRBD2; v_gene: TRBV5-1; CDR3nt: TGCGCCAGCAGCTTGGCCGGCAGCGGGGTGGCCTACGAGCAGTACTTC; CDR3aa: CASSLAGSGVAYEQYF
j_gene: TRBJ2-3; abundance: few; d_gene: NA; v_gene: TRBV29-1; CDR3nt: TGCAGCGTGGCCAAGGCGGGGGCGAGCACAGATACGCAGTATTTT; CDR3aa: CSVAKAGASTDTQYF
j_gene: TRBJ2-7; abundance: few; d_gene: TRBD2; v_gene: TRBV7-2; CDR3nt: TGTGCCAGCAGCTTAGGCGGGACTAGACTCTCCGAGCAGTACTTC; CDR3aa: CASSLGGTRLSEQYF
j_gene: TRBJ2-4; abundance: NA; d_gene: NA; v_gene: TRBV6-1; CDR3nt: TGTGCCAGCAGTAAAGAGCTAGCCAAAAACATTCAGTACTTC; CDR3aa: CASSKELAKNIQYF
j_gene: TRBJ2-6; abundance: NA; d_gene: NA; v_gene: TRBV12-3/TRBV12-4; CDR3nt: TGTGCCAGCAGATCCGGCGGAGCTGGGGCCAACGTCCTGACTTTC; CDR3aa: CASRSGGAGANVLTF
j_gene: TRBJ2-7; abundance: NA; d_gene: TRBD2; v_gene: TRBV7-2; CDR3nt: TGTGCCAGCAGCAGAGTGGCTAGCGGGACCGAGCAGTACTTC; CDR3aa: CASSRVASGTEQYF
j_gene: TRBJ2-6; abundance: many; d_gene: NA; v_gene: TRBV2; CDR3nt: TGTGCCAGCAGTCGGACTCCCATTTTTAGCTCTGGGGCCAACGTCCTGACTTTC; CDR3aa: CASSRTPIFSSGANVLTF
j_gene: TRBJ1-5; abundance: NA; d_gene: TRBD1; v_gene: TRBV5-5; CDR3nt: TGTGCCAGCAGCCCGACAGGGGTCCTTCAGCCCCAGCATTTT; CDR3aa: CASSPTGVLQPQHF
j_gene: TRBJ2-7; abundance: NA; d_gene: TRBD1; v_gene: TRBV5-1; CDR3nt: TGCGCCAGCAGCTTAATGACAGGGGACTTTGTGTACTTC; CDR3aa: CASSLMTGDFVYF
j_gene: TRBJ1-5; abundance: many; d_gene: TRBD1; v_gene: TRBV7-8; CDR3nt: TGTGCCAGCAGCCCTGGACAGGGACTAGGCAATCAGCCCCAGCATTTT; CDR3aa: CASSPGQGLGNQPQHF
j_gene: TRBJ2-7; abundance: many; d_gene: NA; v_gene: TRBV5-5; CDR3nt: TGTGCCAGCAGCTTGGAATGGGGAGGCGAGCAGTACTTC; CDR3aa: CASSLEWGGEQYF
j_gene: TRBJ2-7; abundance: NA; d_gene: TRBD2; v_gene: TRBV6-5; CDR3nt: TGTGCCAGCAGTTACTCCGGGACTAGTCCTTCGTACGAGCAGTACTTC; CDR3aa: CASSYSGTSPSYEQYF
j_gene: TRBJ1-4; abundance: few; d_gene: NA; v_gene: TRBV7-8; CDR3nt: TGTGCCAGCAGCTTAAGGCTAAATGAAAAACTGTTTTTT; CDR3aa: CASSLRLNEKLFF
j_gene: TRBJ1-4; abundance: many; d_gene: TRBD1; v_gene: TRBV6-6; CDR3nt: TGTGCCAGCAGTTACTCGATCCAGGGGGTAACTGATAATGAAAAACTGTTTTTT; CDR3aa: CASSYSIQGVTDNEKLFF
j_gene: TRBJ2-2; abundance: many; d_gene: NA; v_gene: TRBV28; CDR3nt: TGTGCCAGCAGTTTAGTACGGCTTTCGAACACCGGGGAGCTGTTTTTT; CDR3aa: CASSLVRLSNTGELFF
j_gene: TRBJ2-7; abundance: many; d_gene: TRBD2; v_gene: TRBV29-1; CDR3nt: TGCAGCGTTGAAGATTCCGGGACTAACTACGAGCAGTACTTC; CDR3aa: CSVEDSGTNYEQYF
j_gene: TRBJ2-1; abundance: NA; d_gene: TRBD2; v_gene: TRBV6-4; CDR3nt: TGTGCCAGCAGTGACCAGGGGACTAGCTCCCCACTGTTCTTC; CDR3aa: CASSDQGTSSPLFF
j_gene: TRBJ2-5; abundance: NA; d_gene: TRBD2; v_gene: TRBV6-2/TRBV6-3; CDR3nt: TGTGCCAGCAGTTACCGCCGATTAGCGGGAAGGCAGGTTGGCGGGACCCAGTACTTC; CDR3aa: CASSYRRLAGRQVGGTQYF
j_gene: TRBJ2-1; abundance: few; d_gene: NA; v_gene: TRBV29-1; CDR3nt: TGCAGCGTTGCTTATCGTGAGCAGTTCTTC; CDR3aa: CSVAYREQFF
j_gene: TRBJ1-5; abundance: NA; d_gene: NA; v_gene: TRBV7-8; CDR3nt: TGTGCCAGCAGCCCGAACGAAAATCAGCCCCAGCATTTT; CDR3aa: CASSPNENQPQHF
j_gene: TRBJ1-3; abundance: many; d_gene: NA; v_gene: TRBV10-3; CDR3nt: TGTGCCATCAGTCTTGCTGACAGTTCATCCTCTGGAAACACCATATATTTT; CDR3aa: CAISLADSSSSGNTIYF
j_gene: TRBJ2-1; abundance: few; d_gene: TRBD2; v_gene: TRBV2; CDR3nt: TGTGCCAGCGGGGCCCCCCAAGCGGGAGTTATGAATGAGCAGTTCTTC; CDR3aa: CASGAPQAGVMNEQFF
j_gene: TRBJ1-1; abundance: NA; d_gene: NA; v_gene: TRBV7-6; CDR3nt: TGTGCCAGCAGCCTTAACAGAGGCACTGAAGCTTTCTTT; CDR3aa: CASSLNRGTEAFF
j_gene: TRBJ2-1; abundance: many; d_gene: NA; v_gene: TRBV6-2/TRBV6-3; CDR3nt: TGTGCCAGCAGAAGAGCACAGACCACCGGTGAGCAGTTCTTC; CDR3aa: CASRRAQTTGEQFF
j_gene: TRBJ1-1; abundance: NA; d_gene: NA; v_gene: TRBV7-3; CDR3nt: TGTGCCAGCAGCTCCAGGGCGAACACTGAAGCTTTCTTT; CDR3aa: CASSSRANTEAFF
j_gene: TRBJ2-5; abundance: NA; d_gene: TRBD1; v_gene: TRBV11-3; CDR3nt: TGTGCCAGCAGCGATCTAGGCCCTGGGACAGGGGCTGAAGAGACCCAGTACTTC; CDR3aa: CASSDLGPGTGAEETQYF
j_gene: TRBJ2-7; abundance: NA; d_gene: TRBD2; v_gene: TRBV11-2; CDR3nt: TGTGCCAGCAGACCGAAACCGAGACTAGCGGGAAGGTGGCCCTACGAGCAGTACTTC; CDR3aa: CASRPKPRLAGRWPYEQYF
j_gene: TRBJ1-1; abundance: NA; d_gene: NA; v_gene: TRBV2; CDR3nt: TGTGCCAGCAGTGGCGGGCGACTTTGGGCTTTCTTT; CDR3aa: CASSGGRLWAFF
j_gene: TRBJ2-5; abundance: many; d_gene: TRBD2; v_gene: TRBV28; CDR3nt: TGTGCCAGCAGTTTATTACGGGAGGCCCGGGAGACCCAGTACTTC; CDR3aa: CASSLLREARETQYF
j_gene: TRBJ1-2; abundance: few; d_gene: TRBD1; v_gene: TRBV7-3; CDR3nt: TGTGCCAGCAGCTTAGCTCAGGACAGGAAGGATGGCTACACCTTC; CDR3aa: CASSLAQDRKDGYTF
j_gene: TRBJ1-1; abundance: few; d_gene: TRBD1; v_gene: TRBV29-1; CDR3nt: TGCAGCGTTGAAGCAGGGGGGGTAGGCACTGAAGCTTTCTTT; CDR3aa: CSVEAGGVGTEAFF
j_gene: TRBJ2-3; abundance: NA; d_gene: TRBD2; v_gene: TRBV5-4; CDR3nt: TGTGCCAGCAGCCCTGGGACTACCACAGATACGCAGTATTTT; CDR3aa: CASSPGTTTDTQYF
j_gene: TRBJ2-7; abundance: few; d_gene: NA; v_gene: TRBV28; CDR3nt: TGTGCCAGCAGTAGTATCTACGAGCAGTACTTC; CDR3aa: CASSSIYEQYF
j_gene: TRBJ2-3; abundance: NA; d_gene: NA; v_gene: TRBV7-9; CDR3nt: TGTGCCAGCAGCTTAGCGGGGAACACAGATACGCAGTATTTT; CDR3aa: CASSLAGNTDTQYF
j_gene: TRBJ1-1; abundance: NA; d_gene: NA; v_gene: TRBV18; CDR3nt: TGTGCCAGCTCACCGATGGGGGGGCACACTGAAGCTTTCTTT; CDR3aa: CASSPMGGHTEAFF
j_gene: TRBJ2-3; abundance: NA; d_gene: NA; v_gene: TRBV7-3; CDR3nt: TGTGCCAGCAGCTTAACGCAGGACAATAAAGATACGCAGTATTTT; CDR3aa: CASSLTQDNKDTQYF
j_gene: TRBJ2-6; abundance: NA; d_gene: TRBD2; v_gene: TRBV7-2; CDR3nt: TGTGCCAGCAGGCCCATAGCGGGAGGGTCCGGGGCCAACGTCCTGACTTTC; CDR3aa: CASRPIAGGSGANVLTF
j_gene: TRBJ2-5; abundance: few; d_gene: TRBD2; v_gene: TRBV19; CDR3nt: TGTGCCAGCGGGACTAGCCAACAAGAGACCCAGTACTTC; CDR3aa: CASGTSQQETQYF
j_gene: TRBJ2-5; abundance: medium-sized; d_gene: TRBD2; v_gene: TRBV12-3/TRBV12-4; CDR3nt: TGTGCCAGCAGTTTTTTGCCTCGGGAGTTCGGGGGGAGTTTAGAGACCCAGTACTTC; CDR3aa: CASSFLPREFGGSLETQYF
j_gene: TRBJ1-5; abundance: NA; d_gene: NA; v_gene: TRBV6-2/TRBV6-3; CDR3nt: TGTGCCAGCAATCCGACAGCTAGCAATCAGCCCCAGCATTTT; CDR3aa: CASNPTASNQPQHF
j_gene: TRBJ2-7; abundance: few; d_gene: NA; v_gene: TRBV20-1; CDR3nt: TGCAGTGCTAAGGCCGGATGGGGATACGAGCAGTACTTC; CDR3aa: CSAKAGWGYEQYF